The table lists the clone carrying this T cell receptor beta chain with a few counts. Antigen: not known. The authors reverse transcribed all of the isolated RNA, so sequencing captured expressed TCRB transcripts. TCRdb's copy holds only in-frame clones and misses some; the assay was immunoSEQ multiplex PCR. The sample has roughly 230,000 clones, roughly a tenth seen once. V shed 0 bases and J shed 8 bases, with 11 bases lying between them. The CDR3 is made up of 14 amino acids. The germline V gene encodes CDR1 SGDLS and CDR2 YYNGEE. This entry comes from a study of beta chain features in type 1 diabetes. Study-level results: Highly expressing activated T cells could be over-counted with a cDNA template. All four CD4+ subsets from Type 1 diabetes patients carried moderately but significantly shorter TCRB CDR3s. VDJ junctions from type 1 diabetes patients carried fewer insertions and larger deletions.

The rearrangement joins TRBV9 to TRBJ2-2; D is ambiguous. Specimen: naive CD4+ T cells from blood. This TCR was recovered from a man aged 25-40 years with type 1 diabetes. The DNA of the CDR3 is TGTGCCAGCAGCGTAGACCGCAGTGTTGGGGAGCTGTTTTTT. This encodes CASSVDRSVGELFF.